Listed here are 10 T cell receptor beta chains from one sample, sequenced in a study of shared clonotypes between healthy human individuals. The data were produced by immunoSEQ multiplex PCR, yet TCRdb's version contains in-frame clones alone and is incomplete. The sample includes a few million clones, 90% to 97% seen only once; the top ten take less than 0.15%. The sequenced sample consisted of naive CD4+ T cells sorted from blood. The subset was: CD45RA+ positively selected. The receptors derive from a man younger than 35 in good health.

V is TRBV7-6 and J is TRBJ2-7; D gene unclear. Germline CDR1 and CDR2: SGHVS and FNYEAQ. This CDR3 contains 16 residues. V lost 1 base, J lost 2 bases, and 15 bases lay in between. The CDR3 here is CASSLEGSTAPYEQYF. In DNA, the CDR3 is TGTGCCAGCAGCTTAGAGGGCTCGACGGCACCCTACGAGCAGTACTTC.

With regard to this clone: Other nucleotide sequences in the sample specify the same CDR3. CDR3 residues: CASSSGTGAYEQYF. The CDR3 DNA is TGTGCCAGCAGCTCTGGGACAGGCGCCTACGAGCAGTACTTC. V is TRBV7-2 and J is TRBJ2-7; 8 positions agree with TRBD1. The CDR3 has 14 amino acids. The germline V gene has CDR1 SGHTA and CDR2 FQGNSA. The trim removed 4 bases at V and 2 bases at J, leaving 4 bases unmatched.

The V and J genes are TRBV27 and TRBJ1-1; D perhaps matches TRBD1 (6 bases). Trimming took 0 bases from V and 8 from J, leaving 10 bases between them. The CDR3 extends over 13 amino acids. Germline values: CDR1 MNHEY, CDR2 SMNVEV (reference sequence). Written as DNA, the CDR3 is TGTGCCAGCAGTTTATCGAACAGGGTAGAAGCTTTCTTT. This translates into CASSLSNRVEAFF.

The chain is built from TRBV7-9 and TRBJ2-6; D may be TRBD1 (5 bases). Trimming shortened V by 8 bases and J by 2 bases, and 10 bases separated the two germline ends. The CDR3 length is 14 residues. Germline V CDR1 and CDR2: SEHNR, FQNEAQ (reference sequence). The CDR3 DNA reads TGTGCCAGCGCCGACAGAGCTGGGGCCAACGTCCTGACTTTC. This sequence encodes CASADRAGANVLTF.

This chain uses TRBV9 with TRBJ1-3; 9 positions match TRBD1. Trimming cost V 4 bases and J 3 bases; bases outside gene matches: 8. This CDR3 spans 16 amino acids. The germline CDR1 and CDR2 sequences are SGDLS and YYNGEE. The chain's CDR3 is CASSPLQGASGNTIYF. In DNA, the CDR3 is TGTGCCAGCAGCCCCTTACAGGGGGCGAGTGGAAACACCATATATTTT.

This clone was seen a single time. The rearrangement joins TRBV2 to TRBJ2-2, with TRBD1 as a possible D gene (5 bases). The CDR3 sequence is 15 residues long. Germline CDR1 reads SNHLY; CDR2 reads FYNNEI. Trimming took 6 bases from V and 1 from J, leaving 12 bases between them. The CDR3 sequence: CASRGLGQNTGELFF. The CDR3 DNA is TGTGCCAGCAGGGGTCTCGGACAGAACACCGGGGAGCTGTTTTTT.

The chain recombines TRBV5-1 with TRBJ2-3; D unclear. Germline V lookup: CDR1 SGHRS, CDR2 YFSETQ. V dropped 0 bases and J dropped 0 bases, with 14 bases sitting between them. The CDR3 loop spans 17 amino acids. The CDR3 nucleotides read TGCGCCAGCAGCTTGGCCGTCGACGGCCGTAGCACAGATACGCAGTATTTT. It encodes CASSLAVDGRSTDTQYF.

The rearrangement links TRBV10-3 to TRBJ2-7; D possibly corresponds to TRBD2 (5 bases). The length of the CDR3 is 14 residues. Trimming took 8 bases from V and 7 from J, leaving 21 bases between them. Germline lookup yields CDR1 ENHRY and CDR2 SYGVKD. CDR3 in amino acids: CAIEPAALRGEQYF. The DNA for the CDR3 is TGTGCCATCGAGCCGGCGGCGCTACGAGGGGAGCAGTACTTC.

The rearrangement uses TRBV6-1 and TRBJ2-7; tentatively, D is TRBD2 (5 bases). The V and J ends lost 7 bases and 3 bases respectively, with 7 bases between them. The CDR3 extends over 11 amino acids. Germline V CDR1 and CDR2: MNHNS, SASEGT. The CDR3 loop reads CASTGLYEQYF. CDR3 bases: TGTGCCAGCACAGGACTCTACGAGCAGTACTTC.

The rearrangement joins TRBV5-1 to TRBJ2-1, with D perhaps being TRBD1 or TRBD2 (5 bases each). The CDR3 consists of 14 residues. Germline CDR1 is SGHRS and CDR2 is YFSETQ. V was cut by 6 bases and J by 4 bases, with 14 bases left in between. CDR3 region: CASKRGIGYNEQFF. CDR3 in DNA: TGCGCCAGCAAGAGGGGAATTGGATACAATGAGCAGTTCTTC.